The 23 T cell receptor beta chains in this list originate from one sample, sequenced in a study of blood T cell repertoires in COVID-19. Produced via immunoSEQ multiplex PCR; TCRdb's table is partial and in-frame only. Here the sample spans roughly 140,000 clones, more than 70% being singletons. The sequencing sample was made of peripheral blood. These receptors were obtained from a man aged 60 to 75 with active or convalescent COVID-19.

V is TRBV4-1 and J is TRBJ2-4, with 7 bases matching TRBD1. Trimming at V came to 6 bases and at J to 1 base, leaving 6 bases not matched to a gene. CDR1 MGHRA and CDR2 YSYEKL come from the germline V gene. The CDR3 is 15 amino acids. DNA for the CDR3: TGCGCCAGCAGGGCCTCGGGACAGGCCAAAAACATTCAGTACTTC. Translated: CASRASGQAKNIQYF.

The chain has TRBV9 and TRBJ2-4; D is possibly TRBD2 (6 bases). The germline gives CDR1 SGDLS, CDR2 YYNGEE. The CDR3 totals 15 residues. Trimming removed 4 bases at V and 5 bases at J, with 16 bases between. CDR3 bases: TGTGCCAGCAGCATCAGCCCGGAGGGCGAAAACATTCAGTACTTC. Its translation is CASSISPEGENIQYF.

This clone was seen more than once but under ten times. The chain uses TRBV7-2 and TRBJ2-7; D gene ambiguous. V lost 4 bases and J lost 1, with 8 bases in between. The germline V gene has CDR1 SGHTA and CDR2 FQGNSA. The CDR3 extends over 13 amino acids. In DNA form, the CDR3 reads TGTGCCAGCAGCTCAATTTTGTCCTACGAGCAGTACTTC. It yields the protein CASSSILSYEQYF.

The V and J genes are TRBV20-1 and TRBJ1-5; 7 bases align to TRBD1. Trimming removed 3 bases from V and 2 bases from J; junction bases left unmatched: 1. CDR1 DFQATT and CDR2 SNEGSKA come from the germline V gene (reference sequence). This CDR3 region has 13 residues. The CDR3 region is CSASTGGNQPQHF. The CDR3 DNA reads as TGCAGTGCTAGTACAGGGGGCAATCAGCCCCAGCATTTT.

The chain carries TRBV9 and TRBJ2-7; D is perhaps TRBD1 (6 bases). Trimming stripped 2 bases from V and 3 bases from J, with 9 bases between. Germline loops: CDR1 SGDLS, CDR2 YYNGEE. There are 13 residues in the CDR3. The CDR3, as DNA: TGTGCCAGCAGCGTTACAGGGCACTACGAGCAGTACTTC. Its protein is CASSVTGHYEQYF.

V usage is TRBV5-1 and J usage is TRBJ1-1, with D unresolved. V lost 4 bases to trimming and J lost 1 base, with 11 bases between them. The length of the CDR3 is 14 residues. Germline loops: CDR1 SGHRS, CDR2 YFSETQ. The CDR3 bases are TGCGCCAGCAGCCCTGGTGGCAGGAACACTGAAGCTTTCTTT. This gives the protein CASSPGGRNTEAFF.

This clone has only one observation. The V gene is TRBV6-5, the J gene TRBJ1-5; the D gene is possibly TRBD1 (5 bases). Per germline, CDR1 MNHEY and CDR2 SVGAGI. This CDR3 region has 15 residues. V lost 5 bases, J lost 0 bases, and 11 bases lay in between. CDR3 sequence: CASSRQTYSNQPQHF. The CDR3 region has the DNA TGTGCCAGCAGTAGACAGACCTATAGCAATCAGCCCCAGCATTTT.

The rearrangement joins TRBV7-2 to TRBJ1-1, with 9 bases lining up with TRBD1. The CDR3 sequence is 16 residues long. V lost 5 bases to trimming and J lost 5 bases; unmatched junction nucleotides: 12. Germline V CDR1 and CDR2: SGHTA, FQGNSA. The CDR3 bases are TGTGCCAGCAGCCTTCTTCCGGGACAGGGTGAAACTGAAGCTTTCTTT. Its protein product is CASSLLPGQGETEAFF.

The CDR3 DNA reads as TGTGCCAGCTCACCTAGACAGGGAGGCGTGAACACTGAAGCTTTCTTT. It codes for CASSPRQGGVNTEAFF. The chain has TRBV18 and TRBJ1-1; 7 positions match TRBD1. This CDR3 region has 16 residues. Per germline, CDR1 KGHSH and CDR2 LQKENI. With 3 bases clipped from V and 0 bases from J, the junction kept 7 bases outside the gene matches.

The rearrangement links TRBV28 to TRBJ2-5; TRBD2 matches at 9 bases. Germline assignment: CDR1 MDHEN and CDR2 SYDVKM. V shed 8 bases and J 5 bases; nucleotides not matched to a gene: 3. The CDR3 contains 12 residues. CDR3 in amino acids: CASSSGTETQYF. In DNA, the CDR3 is TGTGCCAGCTCTAGCGGGACGGAGACCCAGTACTTC.

The chain has TRBV7-3 and TRBJ2-2; D is possibly TRBD1 (6 bases). V lost 4 bases, J lost 7 bases, and 13 bases lay in between. The CDR3 runs 14 residues. In germline, CDR1 is SGHTA, CDR2 FQGTGA. CDR3 residues: CASSSPGDGGELFF. CDR3 sequence (DNA): TGTGCCAGCAGCTCGCCAGGGGACGGCGGGGAGCTGTTTTTT.

This chain uses TRBV29-1 with TRBJ2-7; 10 bases line up with TRBD2. V shed 7 bases and J 1 base; nucleotides not matched to a gene: 4. The CDR3 loop spans 13 amino acids. Germline V gives CDR1 SQVTM, CDR2 ANQGSEA. CDR3 sequence (DNA): TGCAGCGCTGGGACTAGCGTATCCTACGAGCAGTACTTC. It is translated as CSAGTSVSYEQYF.

J is TRBJ2-1 and V is TRBV5-6; 9 bases match TRBD2. The V gene's germline CDR1 is SGHDT and CDR2 YYEEEE. Trimming cost V 3 bases and J 7 bases; bases outside gene matches: 11. CDR3 size: 16 residues. The CDR3 nucleotides are TGTGCCAGCAGCTCCCTTCGCGGGAGGGCCGTAAATGAGCAGTTCTTC. This encodes CASSSLRGRAVNEQFF. The full variable domain, in which reference TRBV5-6 and TRBJ2-1 provide the parts outside the CDR3, is DAGVTQSPTHLIKTRGQQVTLRCSPKSGHDTVSWYQQALGQGPQFIFQYYEEEERQRGNFPDRFSGHQFPNYSSELNVNALLLGDSALYLCASSSLRGRAVNEQFFGPGTRLTVL.

The genes are TRBV7-9 and TRBJ1-6; D gene uncertain. Trimming left V 1 base short and J 6 bases short, with 16 bases between. Germline assignment: CDR1 SEHNR and CDR2 FQNEAQ (reference sequence). The CDR3 has 17 residues. In DNA form, the CDR3 reads TGTGCCAGCAGCTTAGTCCGGACGGACTCCCTTAATTCACCCCTCCACTTT. It codes for CASSLVRTDSLNSPLHF.

This clone was seen a few times. V is TRBV4-3 and J is TRBJ2-7; 10 bases agree with TRBD2. Unmatched junction bases numbered 6, after V lost 0 bases and J lost 1 base. The CDR3 has 17 amino acids. The germline gives CDR1 LGHNA, CDR2 YSLEER. The CDR3 region has the DNA TGCGCCAGCAGCCAAGATCTCAGGACTAGCGGTTCCTACGAGCAGTACTTC. It translates to CASSQDLRTSGSYEQYF.

This sequence joins TRBV27 and TRBJ2-1; D may be TRBD2 (5 bases). The V and J ends lost 3 bases and 6 bases respectively, with 12 bases between them. The CDR3 extends over 14 amino acids. Germline V lookup: CDR1 MNHEY, CDR2 SMNVEV (reference sequence). The CDR3 protein is CASSLVGASNEQFF. CDR3 DNA sequence: TGTGCCAGCAGTTTGGTGGGAGCCAGCAATGAGCAGTTCTTC.

The rearrangement uses TRBV19 and TRBJ1-2; D is uncertain. The CDR3 length is 11 residues. Germline CDR1 reads LNHDA; CDR2 reads SQIVND (reference sequence). The CDR3 DNA sequence: TGTGCAGGCGGCACCCTCTATGGCTACACCTTC. Translation gives CAGGTLYGYTF.

This clone showed up just a few times. The rearrangement uses TRBV4-3 and TRBJ1-6; D is undetermined. The length of the CDR3 is 13 residues. V was cut by 0 bases and J by 9 bases, with 6 bases left in between. CDR1 and CDR2 from the germline V gene are LGHNA and YSLEER. Here the CDR3 reads CASSQDTVSPLHF. The CDR3 DNA reads TGCGCCAGCAGCCAAGATACAGTTTCACCCCTCCACTTT.

The V and J genes are TRBV29-1 and TRBJ1-5, with a weak D call TRBD1 (6 bases). CDR1 and CDR2 (germline): SQVTM, ANQGSEA. This CDR3 region has 13 residues. V lost 7 bases to trimming and J lost 8 bases, with 18 bases between them. CDR3 sequence: CSARDTDREPQHF. DNA of the CDR3: TGCAGCGCAAGGGACACGGATCGTGAGCCCCAGCATTTT.

This clone has only one observation. V and J are TRBV29-1 and TRBJ2-3, with TRBD1 identical over 9 bases. CDR3 length: 17 residues. Germline CDR1 reads SQVTM; CDR2 reads ANQGSEA. The ends lost 6 bases at V and 0 bases at J; junction bases unmatched: 13. This CDR3 is CSVEKGTGSTSTDTQYF. The CDR3 bases are TGCAGCGTGGAAAAAGGGACAGGGTCAACTAGCACAGATACGCAGTATTTT.

The rearrangement links TRBV7-2 to TRBJ2-7; D not certain. Germline V lookup: CDR1 SGHTA, CDR2 FQGNSA. The length of the CDR3 is 12 residues. V shed 5 bases and J shed 0 bases, with 5 bases lying between them. The CDR3 nucleotides are TGTGCCAGCAGCCAGGCCTCCTACGAGCAGTACTTC. This gives the protein CASSQASYEQYF. Full variable domain (outside the CDR3, taken from reference TRBV7-2 and TRBJ2-7): GAGVSQSPSNKVTEKGKDVELRCDPISGHTALYWYRQSLGQGLEFLIYFQGNSAPDKSGLPSDRFSAERTGGSVSTLTIQRTQQEDSAVYLCASSQASYEQYFGPGTRLTVT.

The chain couples TRBV11-2 to TRBJ1-2; 7 bases fit TRBD1. The CDR3 has 15 amino acids. Germline-derived CDR1 and CDR2 are SGHAT and FQNNGV. Trimming took 5 bases from V and 7 from J; bases not matched to a gene: 13. This CDR3 reads CASSLAYDRDFGYTF. The CDR3 coding sequence is TGTGCCAGCAGCCTCGCCTATGACAGGGACTTTGGCTACACCTTC.

The V and J genes are TRBV4-3 and TRBJ2-3, with TRBD2 matching over 8 bases. The germline gives CDR1 LGHNA, CDR2 YSLEER. This CDR3 spans 15 amino acids. V shed 4 bases, J shed 6 bases, and the junction held 9 bases outside the gene matches. Written as DNA, the CDR3 is TGCGCCAGCAGCCGTAATAGCGGGGCCTACGATACGCAGTATTTT. Its protein is CASSRNSGAYDTQYF.